The 23 T cell receptor beta chains given below trace back to one sample, sequenced in a study of blood T cell repertoires in COVID-19. The protocol was immunoSEQ multiplex PCR, while the TCRdb copy is restricted to in-frame clones and leaves out a portion. The sample includes approximately 270,000 clones, just under 90% of them seen just once. Sequencing was carried out using PBMCs or T cells enriched from blood (not recorded which). These TCRs come from an older woman who had recovered from COVID-19.

This clone was picked up a small number of times. This sequence joins TRBV3-1 (or the pseudogene TRBV3-2) and TRBJ2-1; tentative D call: TRBD1 (6 bases). The CDR3 has 18 residues. Germline CDR1 LGHDT, CDR2 YNNKEL (reference sequence). The V and J ends lost 0 bases and 3 bases respectively, with 18 bases between them. The CDR3 reads CASSQEIFGTPNYNEQFF. The CDR3, as DNA: TGTGCCAGCAGCCAAGAGATTTTCGGGACACCAAACTACAATGAGCAGTTCTTC.

The CDR3 DNA sequence: TGTGCCAGCTCACGGGGAGCTAGCGGGGGGGCCTCGGATGAGCAGTTCTTC. This sequence encodes CASSRGASGGASDEQFF. The chain uses TRBV18 and TRBJ2-1; 12 nucleotides align to TRBD2. V was pared by 4 bases and J by 8 bases, with 12 bases of the junction left unmatched. Looked up from germline, CDR1 is KGHSH and CDR2 is LQKENI. This CDR3 comprises 17 residues.

The chain couples TRBV11-3 to TRBJ2-7; 10 bases agree with TRBD2. This CDR3 is 16 amino acids long. The V gene's germline CDR1 is SGHNT and CDR2 YENEEA. The J segment lost 7 bases and the V segment lost 4 bases, leaving 13 bases of the junction unmatched. Written as DNA, the CDR3 is TGTGCCAGCAGCTACCTCCACCCTAGCGGGAGCGGTGAGCAGTACTTC. Amino acids: CASSYLHPSGSGEQYF.

V gene TRBV19 combines with J gene TRBJ2-1, with TRBD2 as a possible D gene (6 bases). V was clipped by 3 bases and J by 15 bases, with 15 bases between them. This CDR3 is 12 amino acids long. Per the germline V gene, CDR1 is LNHDA and CDR2 is SQIVND (reference sequence). The CDR3 reads CASSILGGPRFF. In DNA form, the CDR3 reads TGTGCCAGTAGTATTTTAGGAGGGCCACGGTTCTTC.

This clone was detected once. The chain has TRBV4-1 and TRBJ2-3; possibly TRBD2 for D (5 bases). Trimming shortened V by 0 bases and J by 0 bases, and 7 bases separated the two germline ends. CDR3 size: 15 residues. The germline CDR1 and CDR2 sequences are MGHRA and YSYEKL. The CDR3 DNA sequence: TGCGCCAGCAGCCAAGATCTAGCTAGCACAGATACGCAGTATTTT. This sequence encodes CASSQDLASTDTQYF.

This clone was found once. The J gene is TRBJ1-2, the V gene TRBV10-3; 10 bases map to TRBD1. With 4 bases clipped from V and 5 bases from J, the junction kept 4 bases outside the gene matches. Germline CDR1 reads ENHRY; CDR2 reads SYGVKD. CDR3 length: 14 amino acids. The CDR3 DNA sequence: TGTGCCATCAGTGGCGCGGGACAGGGGTATGGCTACACCTTC. This translates into CAISGAGQGYGYTF.

The J gene is TRBJ2-5, the V gene TRBV5-1; 9 bases line up with TRBD1. Germline CDR1 SGHRS, CDR2 YFSETQ. V was pared by 2 bases and J by 3 bases, with 11 bases of the junction left unmatched. The CDR3 runs to 17 residues. In DNA, the CDR3 is TGCGCCAGCAGCTTCGGGACAGGGTCTCTAGCGGAAGAGACCCAGTACTTC. Translation gives CASSFGTGSLAEETQYF. The full variable domain, with the rest looked up from reference TRBV5-1 and TRBJ2-5, is KAGVTQTPRYLIKTRGQQVTLSCSPISGHRSVSWYQQTPGQGLQFLFEYFSETQRNKGNFPGRFSGRQFSNSRSEMNVSTLELGDSALYLCASSFGTGSLAEETQYFGPGTRLLVL.

This chain uses TRBV5-1 with TRBJ1-1; D perhaps matches TRBD1 (5 bases). The V and J ends lost 0 bases and 5 bases respectively, with 14 bases between them. CDR3 length equals 15 residues. The V gene's germline CDR1 is SGHRS and CDR2 YFSETQ. The CDR3 coding sequence is TGCGCCAGCAGCTTGGCCCGGCAGGGATGGACTGAAGCTTTCTTT. Protein: CASSLARQGWTEAFF.

This clone appeared a single time. For the CDR3, the DNA is TGTGCCAGCAGCTTGCTCGGGTCCACTAATGAAAAACTGTTTTTT. It yields the protein CASSLLGSTNEKLFF. This chain joins TRBV5-6 and TRBJ1-4; unclear D gene. The length of the CDR3 is 15 residues. CDR1 and CDR2 from the germline V gene are SGHDT and YYEEEE. Deletions cut 1 base from V and 2 bases from J, with 9 bases between. The full variable domain, in which reference TRBV5-6 and TRBJ1-4 provide the parts outside the CDR3, is DAGVTQSPTHLIKTRGQQVTLRCSPKSGHDTVSWYQQALGQGPQFIFQYYEEEERQRGNFPDRFSGHQFPNYSSELNVNALLLGDSALYLCASSLLGSTNEKLFFGSGTQLSVL.

In nucleotides, the CDR3 is TGCAGTCCGCCAGGGGACACTGAAGCTTTCTTT. Protein product: CSPPGDTEAFF. The genes are TRBV20-1 and TRBJ1-1; D is possibly TRBD1 (6 bases). CDR3 length: 11 amino acids. CDR1 DFQATT and CDR2 SNEGSKA come from the germline V gene (reference sequence). V gave up 8 bases and J gave up 3 bases, with 10 bases separating them.

This rearrangement joins TRBV28 to TRBJ2-7; 12 nucleotides align to TRBD2. This CDR3 spans 15 amino acids. Germline CDR1 reads MDHEN; CDR2 reads SYDVKM. Trimming removed 5 bases from V and 4 bases from J; junction bases left unmatched: 6. CDR3 in amino acids: CASSKPGTSGYEQYF. The CDR3 nucleotides read TGTGCCAGCAGTAAGCCCGGGACTAGCGGGTACGAGCAGTACTTC.

This chain links TRBV5-4 with TRBJ2-3; D is undetermined. Deletions cut 4 bases from V and 1 base from J, with 10 bases between. Germline V CDR1 and CDR2: SGHNT, YYREEE (reference sequence). The CDR3 is made up of 14 amino acids. The chain's CDR3 is CASSKTPRTDTQYF. In nucleotides, the CDR3 is TGTGCCAGCAGCAAGACTCCCCGCACAGATACGCAGTATTTT. The full variable domain, rest sourced from reference TRBV5-4 and TRBJ2-3, is ETGVTQSPTHLIKTRGQQVTLRCSSQSGHNTVSWYQQALGQGPQFIFQYYREEENGRGNFPPRFSGLQFPNYSSELNVNALELDDSALYLCASSKTPRTDTQYFGPGTRLTVL.

The CDR3 here is CASRGTSGAYNEQFF. In DNA form, the CDR3 reads TGTGCCAGCCGGGGGACTAGCGGGGCCTACAATGAGCAGTTCTTC. The chain combines TRBV2 with TRBJ2-1; TRBD2 agrees at 13 bases. Trimming removed 8 bases from V and 2 bases from J; junction bases left unmatched: 3. This CDR3 has 15 amino acids. Germline V gene sequence: CDR1 SNHLY, CDR2 FYNNEI.

The chain recombines TRBV7-8 with TRBJ1-2, with D possibly being TRBD1 (6 bases). V was clipped by 5 bases and J by 1 base, with 14 bases between them. Germline V lookup: CDR1 SGHVS, CDR2 FQNEAQ. The CDR3 is made up of 15 amino acids. The CDR3 protein is CASSIDSGHNYGYTF. In DNA form, the CDR3 reads TGTGCCAGCAGCATTGATTCGGGACATAACTATGGCTACACCTTC.

The chain uses TRBV30 and TRBJ2-1; possibly TRBD2 for D (6 bases). Per the germline V gene, CDR1 is GTSNPN and CDR2 is SVGIG (reference sequence). The CDR3 has 15 residues. Trimming shortened V by 0 bases and J by 5 bases, and 14 bases separated the two germline ends. CDR3 DNA sequence: TGTGCCTGGAGTGTACGCGGGGCGCTACACAATGAGCAGTTCTTC. As protein: CAWSVRGALHNEQFF.

The chain combines TRBV28 with TRBJ1-4; 7 nucleotides align to TRBD1. The CDR3 consists of 14 residues. Germline CDR1 reads MDHEN; CDR2 reads SYDVKM. J gave up 4 bases and V 5 bases, and 4 bases lay outside the gene matches. The CDR3, as DNA: TGTGCCAGCAGTCCGGGACAGATTAATGAAAAACTGTTTTTT. Translating gives CASSPGQINEKLFF. Full variable domain (outside the CDR3, taken from reference TRBV28 and TRBJ1-4): DVKVTQSSRYLVKRTGEKVFLECVQDMDHENMFWYRQDPGLGLRLIYFSYDVKMKEKGDIPEGYSVSREKKERFSLILESASTNQTSMYLCASSPGQINEKLFFGSGTQLSVL.

The chain combines TRBV11-1 with TRBJ2-1; TRBD1 aligns across 7 bases. J lost 7 bases, V lost 2 bases, and 5 bases had no gene match. The CDR3 extends over 14 amino acids. CDR1 SGHAT and CDR2 FQDESV come from the germline V gene (reference sequence). DNA of the CDR3: TGTGCCAGCAGCTTACGGGACAGACCAAATGAGCAGTTCTTC. It encodes CASSLRDRPNEQFF. Full variable domain (rest looked up from reference TRBV11-1 and TRBJ2-1): EAEVAQSPRYKITEKSQAVAFWCDPISGHATLYWYRQILGQGPELLVQFQDESVVDDSQLPKDRFSAERLKGVDSTLKIQPAELGDSAMYLCASSLRDRPNEQFFGPGTRLTVL.

The chain carries TRBV7-3 and TRBJ1-3, with 7 bases lining up with TRBD1. After removal of 2 bases from V and 2 bases from J, the junction contained 0 bases not matched to a gene. The CDR3 is 14 residues long. The germline gives CDR1 SGHTA, CDR2 FQGTGA. The CDR3 loop is CASSLGTAGNTIYF. Written as DNA, the CDR3 is TGTGCCAGCAGCTTAGGGACAGCTGGAAACACCATATATTTT.

The rearrangement joins TRBV9 to TRBJ2-3; 11 nucleotides agree with TRBD2. The CDR3 spans 17 residues. Germline V gene data show CDR1 as SGDLS and CDR2 as YYNGEE. J lost 6 bases, V lost 3 bases, and 12 bases had no gene match. CDR3 amino acids: CASSAHISGRAMDTQYF. The CDR3 DNA follows: TGTGCCAGCAGCGCACACATTAGCGGGAGGGCGATGGATACGCAGTATTTT.

The genes are TRBV7-2 and TRBJ1-5; D is possibly TRBD1 (6 bases). The germline V and J ends were trimmed by 5 bases and 1 base, with 18 bases remaining between them. CDR1 SGHTA and CDR2 FQGNSA come from the germline V gene. This CDR3 has 17 amino acids. CDR3 in amino acids: CASSIVGTTQSNQPQHF. CDR3 bases: TGTGCCAGCAGCATCGTAGGGACAACACAGAGCAATCAGCCCCAGCATTTT. Based on the CDR3 plus reference TRBV7-2 and TRBJ1-5, the full variable domain is GAGVSQSPSNKVTEKGKDVELRCDPISGHTALYWYRQSLGQGLEFLIYFQGNSAPDKSGLPSDRFSAERTGGSVSTLTIQRTQQEDSAVYLCASSIVGTTQSNQPQHFGDGTRLSIL.

This clone appeared a few times. The chain has TRBV2 and TRBJ2-2; the D gene is possibly TRBD2 (5 bases). The CDR3 length is 15 residues. CDR1 is SNHLY, CDR2 FYNNEI, per germline. V shed 7 bases and J shed 7 bases, with 19 bases lying between them. The CDR3 is CASKEEAWGGGELFF. CDR3 DNA sequence: TGTGCCAGCAAAGAGGAGGCTTGGGGTGGCGGGGAGCTGTTTTTT.

V and J are TRBV6-5 and TRBJ1-1, with TRBD1 matching over 7 bases. V dropped 5 bases and J dropped 3; count of bases not matched to a gene: 6. This CDR3 spans 14 amino acids. Looked up from germline, CDR1 is MNHEY and CDR2 is SVGAGI. The CDR3 nucleotides are TGTGCCAGCAGTATACAGGGGATAGACACTGAAGCTTTCTTT. This sequence encodes CASSIQGIDTEAFF.

The gene calls are TRBV27 and TRBJ1-2; no clear D. Trimming removed 3 bases from V and 2 bases from J, with 10 bases in between. The CDR3 covers 14 residues. CDR1 is MNHEY, CDR2 SMNVEV, per germline (reference sequence). In nucleotides, the CDR3 is TGTGCCAGCAGTTTTAGCGTTTTCAACTATGGCTACACCTTC. It yields the protein CASSFSVFNYGYTF.